Presented here are 30 T cell receptor beta chains from one specimen sequenced in a study of low-dose radiotherapy and immunotherapy resistance in tumors. With TRAV- and TRBV-specific primers, first-strand cDNA was made, covering the alpha and beta chains. The PCR that amplified TCRs ran for about 20 cycles, relying on a constant-region primer and a V-primer adapter. TCRdb recomputed calls from the reads with MiXCR, one row per CDR3 protein. The data show 75,000 to 95,000 distinct CDR3 sequences, roughly 9% seen once. Time point meaning: before trial treatment. This specimen consisted of PBMCs, obtained before treatment. The receptor source for this set is a male donor with prostate cancer.

This clonotype was picked up many times. The chain joins TRBV5-1 to TRBJ2-2; D is ambiguous. This CDR3 comprises 13 residues. Germline CDR1 and CDR2: SGHRS and YFSETQ. Trimming pared 0 bases from V and 7 bases from J, leaving 7 bases between. CDR3 residues: CASSLEGVGELFF. CDR3 bases: TGCGCCAGCAGCTTGGAGGGCGTCGGGGAGCTGTTTTTT.

This clonotype was observed a handful of times. One base separates it from a far larger clone, so it is likely a read error. The rearrangement links TRBV28 to TRBJ2-7, with D possibly being TRBD1 (6 bases). CDR3 length: 14 residues. CDR1 MDHEN and CDR2 SYDVKM come from the germline V gene. Trimming removed 7 bases at V and 7 bases at J, with 20 bases between. CDR3 coding DNA: TGTGCCAGCACTAGGGGACAAGGGTACAATGAGCAGTACTTC. Its translation: CASTRGQGYNEQYF.

This clonotype has more than one count but fewer than ten. V and J are TRBV28 and TRBJ1-1, with D tentatively TRBD1 (6 bases). This CDR3 is built from 13 residues. CDR1 is MDHEN and CDR2 is SYDVKM in the germline V gene. Trimming shortened V by 6 bases and J by 8 bases, and 16 bases separated the two germline ends. The CDR3 region is CASRRNSGGEAFF. In DNA form, the CDR3 reads TGTGCCAGCAGACGTAATTCGGGGGGCGAAGCTTTCTTT.

This clonotype has at least ten counts. The V gene is TRBV2, the J gene TRBJ2-3; tentative D call: TRBD2 (5 bases). V was trimmed by 4 bases and J by 1 base, leaving 12 bases between them. Germline V gene data show CDR1 as SNHLY and CDR2 as FYNNEI. The CDR3 has 15 residues. CDR3 coding DNA: TGTGCCAGCAGTGCTAACGGGATGGGCACAGATACGCAGTATTTT. Translating it yields CASSANGMGTDTQYF.

The J gene is TRBJ2-5, the V gene TRBV5-5; D perhaps matches TRBD2 (5 bases). The CDR3 sequence is 14 residues long. From germline, CDR1 is SGHKS and CDR2 YYEKEE (reference sequence). V was cut by 0 bases and J by 1 base, with 7 bases left in between. CDR3 sequence: CASSLGGIQETQYF. The CDR3 DNA is TGTGCCAGCAGCTTGGGAGGGATCCAAGAGACCCAGTACTTC.

In the case of this clonotype: A far larger clone is off by one base, so a read error is likely. The chain uses TRBV4-2 and TRBJ2-7; 8 bases fit TRBD2. The germline gives CDR1 LGHNA, CDR2 YNFKEQ. This CDR3 is 18 amino acids long. Trimming removed 0 bases from V and 7 bases from J; junction bases left unmatched: 17. CDR3 sequence (DNA): TGTGCCAGCAGCCAAGATAGCGATCCAGCGGGAGTTTACAATGAGCAGTACTTC. Translation: CASSQDSDPAGVYNEQYF.

This clonotype appeared many times. V and J are TRBV6-5 and TRBJ1-2, with a tentative D call TRBD1 (5 bases). The CDR3 is made up of 13 amino acids. Trimming took 5 bases from V and 3 from J, leaving 10 bases between them. The germline gives CDR1 MNHEY, CDR2 SVGAGI. This chain's CDR3 is CASSPGADYGYTF. The DNA for the CDR3 is TGTGCCAGCAGTCCCGGGGCCGACTATGGCTACACCTTC.

This clonotype has just a few counts. The chain links TRBV14 to TRBJ2-1; 14 bases agree with TRBD2. V dropped 3 bases and J dropped 6; count of bases not matched to a gene: 4. The CDR3 is made up of 16 amino acids. The germline V gene encodes CDR1 SGHDN and CDR2 FVKESK. The CDR3 loop is CASSHGTSGSPNEQFF. CDR3 bases: TGTGCCAGCAGCCACGGGACTAGCGGGAGTCCCAATGAGCAGTTCTTC.

This clonotype was seen repeatedly, ten times or more. The chain couples TRBV7-8 to TRBJ1-1; 8 nucleotides match TRBD1. The CDR3 consists of 15 residues. The J segment lost 6 bases and the V segment lost 2 bases, leaving 8 bases of the junction unmatched. Germline values: CDR1 SGHVS, CDR2 FQNEAQ. The CDR3 sequence: CASSLFQGATPEAFF. The CDR3 bases are TGTGCCAGCAGCTTATTTCAGGGGGCGACTCCTGAAGCTTTCTTT.

This clonotype occurred many times. The chain has TRBV29-1 and TRBJ2-5; D is unclear. The V and J ends lost 4 bases and 2 bases respectively, with 8 bases between them. In germline, CDR1 is SQVTM, CDR2 ANQGSEA. The CDR3 covers 12 residues. This CDR3 is CSVGQVQETQYF. The CDR3 DNA reads as TGCAGCGTTGGTCAGGTACAAGAGACCCAGTACTTC.

V and J are TRBV7-3 and TRBJ1-1; 10 nucleotides align to TRBD1. This CDR3 has 13 amino acids. Germline CDR1 reads SGHTA; CDR2 reads FQGTGA. V shed 5 bases and J 9 bases; nucleotides not matched to a gene: 6. CDR3 in amino acids: CASSTGQGGKAFF. CDR3 DNA: TGTGCCAGCAGCACCGGACAGGGGGGAAAAGCTTTCTTT.

As regards this clonotype: Only one base separates this from a far larger clonotype, so it likely reflects a read error. J is TRBJ2-3 and V is TRBV28, with D perhaps matching TRBD2 (5 bases). V lost 5 bases to trimming and J lost 8 bases, with 14 bases between them. The CDR3 runs 13 residues. Germline V gives CDR1 MDHEN, CDR2 SYDVKM. The CDR3 DNA reads as TGTGCCAGCAGTCCACTAGAACGAATTACGCAGTATTTT. It codes for CASSPLERITQYF.

As concerns this clonotype: This likely came from a read error, as a far larger clone is one base away. The V call is TRBV5-4, the J call TRBJ2-4, with 9 bases matching TRBD2. Germline CDR1 and CDR2: SGHNT and YYREEE (reference sequence). V gave up 0 bases and J gave up 13 bases; unmatched junction bases: 11. This CDR3 region has 15 residues. The CDR3 sequence is CASSLELAGYNEQYF. The DNA for the CDR3 is TGTGCCAGCAGCTTGGAACTAGCGGGCTACAATGAGCAGTACTTC.

This clonotype has at least ten counts. J is TRBJ2-2 and V is TRBV5-1, with D tentatively TRBD1 (5 bases). The CDR3 contains 14 residues. Trimming took 7 bases from V and 1 from J, leaving 11 bases between them. Germline lookup yields CDR1 SGHRS and CDR2 YFSETQ. CDR3 sequence: CASAITGNTGELFF. The CDR3 DNA sequence: TGCGCCAGCGCTATAACAGGGAACACCGGGGAGCTGTTTTTT. Based on the CDR3 plus reference TRBV5-1 and TRBJ2-2, the full variable domain is KAGVTQTPRYLIKTRGQQVTLSCSPISGHRSVSWYQQTPGQGLQFLFEYFSETQRNKGNFPGRFSGRQFSNSRSEMNVSTLELGDSALYLCASAITGNTGELFFGEGSRLTVL.

This clonotype was counted many times. This chain connects TRBV19 to TRBJ2-5; 7 nucleotides line up with TRBD2. The CDR3 is 14 residues long. V trimming: 3 bases; J trimming: 5 bases; junction bases outside the gene matches: 6. Germline values: CDR1 LNHDA, CDR2 SQIVND (reference sequence). This chain's CDR3 is CASSIDPGGETQYF. The CDR3 DNA sequence: TGTGCCAGTAGTATTGATCCGGGAGGTGAGACCCAGTACTTC. The full variable domain, with the rest looked up from reference TRBV19 and TRBJ2-5, is DGGITQSPKYLFRKEGQNVTLSCEQNLNHDAMYWYRQDPGQGLRLIYYSQIVNDFQKGDIAEGYSVSREKKESFPLTVTSAQKNPTAFYLCASSIDPGGETQYFGPGTRLLVL.

There are many counts of this clonotype. The chain combines TRBV28 with TRBJ2-5; D call uncertain. Germline assignment: CDR1 MDHEN and CDR2 SYDVKM. The CDR3 loop spans 14 amino acids. V dropped 2 bases and J dropped 5 bases, with 12 bases sitting between them. CDR3 nucleotides: TGTGCCAGCAGTTTACTAGGGCCTGTGGAGACCCAGTACTTC. Amino acid sequence: CASSLLGPVETQYF.

Many counts were recorded for this clonotype. The rearrangement links TRBV5-1 to TRBJ2-2; D uncertain. Trimming pared 2 bases from V and 7 bases from J, leaving 9 bases between. The germline gives CDR1 SGHRS, CDR2 YFSETQ. This CDR3 is 13 amino acids long. Here the CDR3 reads CASSFTTDGELFF. CDR3 DNA sequence: TGCGCCAGCAGCTTCACTACAGACGGGGAGCTGTTTTTT. Using reference TRBV5-1 and TRBJ2-2 for the parts outside the CDR3, the full variable domain is KAGVTQTPRYLIKTRGQQVTLSCSPISGHRSVSWYQQTPGQGLQFLFEYFSETQRNKGNFPGRFSGRQFSNSRSEMNVSTLELGDSALYLCASSFTTDGELFFGEGSRLTVL.

This clonotype was seen ten or more times. The V call is TRBV6-5, the J call TRBJ2-3; TRBD1 agrees at 9 bases. Germline CDR1 is MNHEY and CDR2 is SVGAGI. Trimming at V came to 6 bases and at J to 0 bases, leaving 19 bases not matched to a gene. The CDR3 runs 20 residues. CDR3 loop: CASRRQGVVGLGTSTDTQYF. CDR3 sequence (DNA): TGTGCCAGCAGACGACAGGGGGTTGTCGGATTGGGCACTAGCACAGATACGCAGTATTTT.

The count of this clonotype is one. This chain connects TRBV5-1 to TRBJ2-1, with D uncertain. CDR3 length: 13 residues. Germline CDR1 reads SGHRS; CDR2 reads YFSETQ. Trimming left V 3 bases short and J 4 bases short, with 8 bases between. CDR3 in amino acids: CASSSAAYNEQFF. CDR3 in DNA: TGCGCCAGCAGCTCTGCGGCTTACAATGAGCAGTTCTTC.

This clonotype appeared many times. The chain uses TRBV28 and TRBJ2-1; 13 bases fit TRBD2. The trim removed 3 bases at V and 6 bases at J, leaving 14 bases unmatched. There are 19 residues in the CDR3. Per germline, CDR1 MDHEN and CDR2 SYDVKM. The DNA of the CDR3 is TGTGCCAGCAGTTTCATATCTCTCCGACTAGCGGGAGGAGGCAATGAGCAGTTCTTC. Residues: CASSFISLRLAGGGNEQFF. Full variable domain (rest looked up from reference TRBV28 and TRBJ2-1): DVKVTQSSRYLVKRTGEKVFLECVQDMDHENMFWYRQDPGLGLRLIYFSYDVKMKEKGDIPEGYSVSREKKERFSLILESASTNQTSMYLCASSFISLRLAGGGNEQFFGPGTRLTVL.

The sample holds many counts of this clonotype. The V and J genes are TRBV25-1 and TRBJ2-2, with D perhaps assigned TRBD1 or TRBD2 (6 bases each). The CDR3 length is 15 residues. CDR1 and CDR2 (germline): MGHDK, SYGVNS. The V end lost 8 bases, the J end lost 0 bases, and 13 bases lay between the germline ends. The CDR3 loop is CASGVGGTNTGELFF. The CDR3, as DNA: TGTGCCAGCGGAGTAGGGGGGACGAACACCGGGGAGCTGTTTTTT. Full variable domain (rest looked up from reference TRBV25-1 and TRBJ2-2): EADIYQTPRYLVIGTGKKITLECSQTMGHDKMYWYQQDPGMELHLIHYSYGVNSTEKGDLSSESTVSRIRTEHFPLTLESARPSHTSQYLCASGVGGTNTGELFFGEGSRLTVL.

In this sample, this clonotype turned up many times. This chain joins TRBV12-3 or TRBV12-4 and TRBJ2-6; weak D call: TRBD2 (5 bases). Trimming pared 8 bases from V and 1 base from J, leaving 15 bases between. This CDR3 contains 16 residues. CDR3 sequence (DNA): TGTGCCAGCGTCAAGGGAGACTCTTCTGGGGCCAACGTCCTGACTTTC. Translated: CASVKGDSSGANVLTF.

This clonotype was counted at least ten times. The rearrangement joins TRBV28 to TRBJ2-7, with D tentatively TRBD2 (5 bases). Germline V gene sequence: CDR1 MDHEN, CDR2 SYDVKM. The CDR3 extends over 14 amino acids. With 8 bases removed from V and 4 bases from J, the gap between germline ends came to 18 bases. CDR3 protein: CASLVKGRTYEQYF. CDR3 nucleotides: TGTGCCAGCCTCGTAAAAGGACGGACTTACGAGCAGTACTTC.

Ten or more counts support this clonotype. CDR3 sequence (DNA): TGTGCCAGCAGGGCTAGCGGAGCGGGGTCAGATACGCAGTATTTT. This encodes CASRASGAGSDTQYF. The chain uses TRBV27 and TRBJ2-3; 7 bases agree with TRBD2. V gave up 6 bases and J gave up 4 bases; unmatched junction bases: 10. The germline gives CDR1 MNHEY, CDR2 SMNVEV (reference sequence). The CDR3 has 15 amino acids.

The table lists this clonotype with many counts. This chain joins TRBV20-1 and TRBJ2-3; possibly TRBD1 for D (5 bases). CDR3 length: 15 amino acids. The germline CDR1 and CDR2 sequences are DFQATT and SNEGSKA (reference sequence). Trimming stripped 1 base from V and 0 bases from J, with 11 bases between. CDR3 DNA: TGCAGTGCTAGAGTCAGGGTAGTCAGCACAGATACGCAGTATTTT. Protein product: CSARVRVVSTDTQYF.

This clonotype has ten or more counts. This sequence joins TRBV18 and TRBJ1-3; D remains unclear. This CDR3 has 15 residues. Germline assignment: CDR1 KGHSH and CDR2 LQKENI. V was trimmed by 0 bases and J by 0 bases, leaving 6 bases between them. The CDR3 DNA is TGTGCCAGCTCACCACCCACCGCCTCTGGAAACACCATATATTTT. It yields the protein CASSPPTASGNTIYF.

Worth noting for this clonotype: This sequence is one base from a far larger clone and is likely a read error. The genes are TRBV28 and TRBJ2-4; D possibly corresponds to TRBD2 (6 bases). The CDR3 is made up of 12 amino acids. Germline CDR1 MDHEN, CDR2 SYDVKM. Trimming cost V 8 bases and J 13 bases, with 18 bases left between them. The DNA of the CDR3 is TGTGCCAGCGGCCGTGCAGCCCGGGGGCAGTACTTC. The encoded protein is CASGRAARGQYF.

This clonotype was counted ten times or more. The rearrangement links TRBV7-9 to TRBJ2-3; 8 positions match TRBD2. V lost 4 bases, J lost 1 base, and 4 bases stayed unmatched. The germline V gene encodes CDR1 SEHNR and CDR2 FQNEAQ (reference sequence). The CDR3 loop spans 15 amino acids. This CDR3 is CASSSTSGRTDTQYF. The CDR3 DNA reads TGTGCCAGCAGCTCCACTAGCGGCCGCACAGATACGCAGTATTTT.

This clonotype was counted ten times or more. This rearrangement joins TRBV2 to TRBJ1-1; perhaps TRBD1 as D (5 bases). CDR3 length: 17 residues. Looked up from germline, CDR1 is SNHLY and CDR2 is FYNNEI. V was trimmed by 4 bases and J by 0 bases, leaving 18 bases between them. CDR3 loop: CASSGVARGRMNTEAFF. The CDR3 bases are TGTGCCAGCAGTGGAGTAGCAAGGGGCCGAATGAACACTGAAGCTTTCTTT. Supplemented by reference TRBV2 and TRBJ1-1, the full variable domain reads EPEVTQTPSHQVTQMGQEVILRCVPISNHLYFYWYRQILGQKVEFLVSFYNNEISEKSEIFDDQFSVERPDGSNFTLKIRSTKLEDSAMYFCASSGVARGRMNTEAFFGQGTRLTVV.

Only a few counts were recorded for this clonotype. This chain joins TRBV20-1 and TRBJ2-5; TRBD1 might be the D (5 bases). This CDR3 is built from 13 residues. Germline V gives CDR1 DFQATT, CDR2 SNEGSKA (reference sequence). Trimming cost V 5 bases and J 3 bases, with 13 bases left between them. DNA of the CDR3: TGCAGTGCTCCTAATGGGGCGGAAGAGACCCAGTACTTC. Its protein is CSAPNGAEETQYF.